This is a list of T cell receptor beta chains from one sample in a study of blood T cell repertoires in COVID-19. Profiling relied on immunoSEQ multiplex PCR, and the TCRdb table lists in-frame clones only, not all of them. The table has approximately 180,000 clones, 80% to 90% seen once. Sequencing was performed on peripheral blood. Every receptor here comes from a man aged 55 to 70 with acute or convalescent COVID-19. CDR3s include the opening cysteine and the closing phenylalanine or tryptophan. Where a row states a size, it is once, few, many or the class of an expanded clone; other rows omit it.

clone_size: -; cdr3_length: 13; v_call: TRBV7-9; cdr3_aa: CASSFGGPGELFF
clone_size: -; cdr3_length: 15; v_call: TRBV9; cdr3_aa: CASSVDAGKNEKLFF
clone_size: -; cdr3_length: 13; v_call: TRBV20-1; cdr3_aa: CSASREGEETQYF
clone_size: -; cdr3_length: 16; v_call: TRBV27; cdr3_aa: CASSLSPSGLPDTQYF
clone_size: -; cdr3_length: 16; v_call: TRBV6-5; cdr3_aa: CASSYSGQGPPYEQYF
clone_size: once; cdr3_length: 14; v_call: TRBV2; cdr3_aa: CASIFTTNTGELFF
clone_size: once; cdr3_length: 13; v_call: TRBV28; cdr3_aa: CASSPQTDYGYTF
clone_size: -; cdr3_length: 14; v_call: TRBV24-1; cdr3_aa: CATSDWTAQETQYF
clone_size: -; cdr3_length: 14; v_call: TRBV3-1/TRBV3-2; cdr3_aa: CASSLTGSNQPQHF
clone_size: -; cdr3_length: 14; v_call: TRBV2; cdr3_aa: CASRGQGGTGELFF
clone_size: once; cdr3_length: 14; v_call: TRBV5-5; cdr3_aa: CASSPGQAYQPQHF
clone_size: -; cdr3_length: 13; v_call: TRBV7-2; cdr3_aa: CASSPGDAYEQYF
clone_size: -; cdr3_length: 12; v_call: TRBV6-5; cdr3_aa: CASHEVARREYF
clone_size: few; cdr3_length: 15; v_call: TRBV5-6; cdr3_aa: CASSHRVSYGNTIYF
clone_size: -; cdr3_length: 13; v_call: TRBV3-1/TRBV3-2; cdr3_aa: CASSQVGQGGYTF
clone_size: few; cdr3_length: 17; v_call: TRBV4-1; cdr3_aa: CASSLNFGTGGTDTQYF
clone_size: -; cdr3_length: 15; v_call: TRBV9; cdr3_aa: CASSVGAGGPYEQYF
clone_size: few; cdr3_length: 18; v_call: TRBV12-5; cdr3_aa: CASGTGLAGGPGTDTQYF
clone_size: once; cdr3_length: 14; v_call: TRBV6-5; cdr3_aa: CASSRGGSLDTQYF
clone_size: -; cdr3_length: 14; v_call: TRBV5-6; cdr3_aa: CASSLGAYTGELFF
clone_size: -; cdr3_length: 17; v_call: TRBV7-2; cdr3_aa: CASSSVTSGRGTDTQYF
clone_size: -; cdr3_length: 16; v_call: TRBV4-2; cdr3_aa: CASSQEGGAGANVLTF
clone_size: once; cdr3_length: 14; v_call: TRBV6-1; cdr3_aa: CASSEEGKNQPQHF
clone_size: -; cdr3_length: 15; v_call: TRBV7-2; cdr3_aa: CASSLGRQSSYEQYF
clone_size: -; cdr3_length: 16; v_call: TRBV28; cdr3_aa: CASSSVGQGASYEQYF
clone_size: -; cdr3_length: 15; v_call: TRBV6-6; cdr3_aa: CASSYAGTVYGEQYF
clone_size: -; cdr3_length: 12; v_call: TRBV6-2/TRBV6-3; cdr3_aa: CASSSYTDTQYF
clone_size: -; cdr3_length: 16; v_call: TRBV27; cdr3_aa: CASSLASGRTKNIQYF
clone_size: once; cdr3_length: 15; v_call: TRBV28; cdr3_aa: CASRGTGGLPGELFF
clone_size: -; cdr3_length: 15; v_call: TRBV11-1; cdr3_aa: CASSLAGGSNNEQFF
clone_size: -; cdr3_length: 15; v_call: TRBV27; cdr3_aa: CASSLRQTWAGELFF
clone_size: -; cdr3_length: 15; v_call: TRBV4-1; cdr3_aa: CASSRLAEPYNEQFF
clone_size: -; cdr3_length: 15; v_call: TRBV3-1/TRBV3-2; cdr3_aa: CASSSSPGRDDEQFF
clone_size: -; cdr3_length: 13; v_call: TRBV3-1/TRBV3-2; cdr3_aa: CASKTANTGELFF
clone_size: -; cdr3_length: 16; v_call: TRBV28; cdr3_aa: CASSPRSGLSYNEQFF
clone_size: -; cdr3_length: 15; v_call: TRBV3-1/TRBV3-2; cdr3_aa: CASSPGGPGGQPQHF
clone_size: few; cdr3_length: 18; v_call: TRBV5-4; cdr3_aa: CASSSGTSGSSGANVLTF
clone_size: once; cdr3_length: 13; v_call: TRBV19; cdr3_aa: CASSIGTGSEQYF
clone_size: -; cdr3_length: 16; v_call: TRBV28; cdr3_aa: CASSNGGVKGNNEQFF
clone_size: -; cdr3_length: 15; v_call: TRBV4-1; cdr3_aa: CASSQDFGGIGELFF
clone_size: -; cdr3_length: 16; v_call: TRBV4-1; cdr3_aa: CASSQEWRSSHNEQFF
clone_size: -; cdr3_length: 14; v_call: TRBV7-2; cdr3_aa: CASSIRQTNTEAFF
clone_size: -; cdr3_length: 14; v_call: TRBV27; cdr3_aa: CASSHSGEDEKLFF
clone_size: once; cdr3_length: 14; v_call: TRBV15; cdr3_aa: CATSSGGSTDTQYF
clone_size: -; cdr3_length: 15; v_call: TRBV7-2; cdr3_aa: CASSLEQSSYNEQFF
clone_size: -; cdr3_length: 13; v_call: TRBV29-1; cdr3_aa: CSVEEGHDNEQFF
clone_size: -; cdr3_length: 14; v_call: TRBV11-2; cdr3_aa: CASSLVAGGPEQFF
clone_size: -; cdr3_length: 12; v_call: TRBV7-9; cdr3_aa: CAGQGAGNEQFF
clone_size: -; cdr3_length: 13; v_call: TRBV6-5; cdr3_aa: CASRRDGTDTQYF